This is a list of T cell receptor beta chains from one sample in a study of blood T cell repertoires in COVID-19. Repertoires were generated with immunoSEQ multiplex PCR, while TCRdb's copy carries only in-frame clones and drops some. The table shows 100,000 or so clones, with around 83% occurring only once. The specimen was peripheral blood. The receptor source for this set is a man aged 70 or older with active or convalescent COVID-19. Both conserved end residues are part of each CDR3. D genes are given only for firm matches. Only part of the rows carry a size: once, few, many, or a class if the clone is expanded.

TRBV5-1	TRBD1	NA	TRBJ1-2	TGCGCCAGCAGCGTTGGACAGGGGAGGTATGGCTACACCTTC	CASSVGQGRYGYTF
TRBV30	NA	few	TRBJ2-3	TGTGCCTGGGCCCCGGGGTTGGCAGATACGCAGTATTTT	CAWAPGLADTQYF
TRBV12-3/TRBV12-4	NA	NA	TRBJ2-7	TGTGCCAGCACCCTTAGCCCCCATACGCAGCAGTACTTC	CASTLSPHTQQYF
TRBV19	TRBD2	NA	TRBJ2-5	TGTGCCAGTAGCAAGACTAGCGGGGGCCTCCCGGCCCAAGAGACCCAGTACTTC	CASSKTSGGLPAQETQYF
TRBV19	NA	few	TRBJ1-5	TGTGCCAGTAGTAGACAGTCCCATCAGCCCCAGCATTTT	CASSRQSHQPQHF
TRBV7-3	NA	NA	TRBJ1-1	TGTGCCAGCAGCCCGACTAGGGACACTGAAGCTTTCTTT	CASSPTRDTEAFF
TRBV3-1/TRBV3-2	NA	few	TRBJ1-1	TGTGCCAGCAGCCAAAGGGGGGGAGGCGCTGAAGCTTTCTTT	CASSQRGGGAEAFF
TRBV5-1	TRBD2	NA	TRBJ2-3	TGCGCCAGCAGCTTGCGGGGACTAGCGGGGCACACAGATACGCAGTATTTT	CASSLRGLAGHTDTQYF
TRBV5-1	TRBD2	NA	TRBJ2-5	TGCGCCAGCAGCTTGGCCGGCGGGGGGATGGAGACCCAGTACTTC	CASSLAGGGMETQYF
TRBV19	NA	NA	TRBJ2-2	TGTGCCAGTAGTCCATTGGTAGGGGCCACCGGGGAGCTGTTTTTT	CASSPLVGATGELFF
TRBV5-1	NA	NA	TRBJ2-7	TGCGCCAGCAGCTCCCAGGGGTACGAGCAGTACTTC	CASSSQGYEQYF
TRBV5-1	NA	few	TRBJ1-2	TGCGCCAGCAGCCTGAATACAGGGAGCTATGGCTACACCTTC	CASSLNTGSYGYTF
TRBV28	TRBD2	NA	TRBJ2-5	TGTGCCACCATGCGAGGAGGGAGGGGAGAGACCCAGTACTTC	CATMRGGRGETQYF
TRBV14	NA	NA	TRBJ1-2	TGTGCCAGCAGCCAAGTGAGAGGGAATGGCTACACCTTC	CASSQVRGNGYTF
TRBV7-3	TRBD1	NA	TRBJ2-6	TGTGCCAGCAGCTCCGGACAGGGTTCCTCTGGGGCCAACGTCCTGACTTTC	CASSSGQGSSGANVLTF
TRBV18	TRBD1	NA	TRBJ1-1	TGTGCCAGCTCACCAGGGACAGGCCAGAACACTGAAGCTTTCTTT	CASSPGTGQNTEAFF
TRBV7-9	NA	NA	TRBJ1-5	TGTGCCAGCAGCCCGGGATCCGTAGGCAATCAGCCCCAGCATTTT	CASSPGSVGNQPQHF
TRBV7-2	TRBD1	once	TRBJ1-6	TGTGCCAGCAGCCACTACCCAGCGGGACAGGGAGTAAATTCACCCCTCCACTTT	CASSHYPAGQGVNSPLHF
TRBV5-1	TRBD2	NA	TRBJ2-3	TGCGCCAGCAGCCCCGGGACTAGCTCTAGCACAGATACGCAGTATTTT	CASSPGTSSSTDTQYF
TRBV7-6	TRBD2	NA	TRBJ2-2	TGTGCCAGCAGCTTAATCGGTAGCGGGGGAAACACCGGGGAGCTGTTTTTT	CASSLIGSGGNTGELFF
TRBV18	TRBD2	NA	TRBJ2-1	TGTGCCAGCTCACCAGGGACTAGCGGGGGTTTTGAGCAGTTCTTC	CASSPGTSGGFEQFF
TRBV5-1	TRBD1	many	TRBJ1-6	TGCGCCAGCAAAACCGGGACAGGGGGATCACCCCTCCACTTT	CASKTGTGGSPLHF
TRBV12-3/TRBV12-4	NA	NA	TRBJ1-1	TGTGCCAGCAGGCTGACAACCCCAAGTACAGCTTTCTTT	CASRLTTPSTAFF
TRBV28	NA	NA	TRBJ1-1	TGTGCCAGCAGTGCTATTTCGGAGGGGCGGAGGGCTGAGGCTTTCTTT	CASSAISEGRRAEAFF
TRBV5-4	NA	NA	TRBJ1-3	TGTGCCAGCAGCTTGGATGGGGGGGTTCGCTCTGGAAACACCATATATTTT	CASSLDGGVRSGNTIYF
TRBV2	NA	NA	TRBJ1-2	TGTGCCAGCAGTCGTAACCTCGGGGGTCTCGATGGCTACACCTTC	CASSRNLGGLDGYTF
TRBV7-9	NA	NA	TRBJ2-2	TGTGCCAGCAGCTTGGACAGATACACCGGGGAGCTGTTTTTT	CASSLDRYTGELFF
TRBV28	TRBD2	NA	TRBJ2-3	TGTGCCAGCAGTTTGGCTAGCGGGGGGCCGACAGATACGCAGTATTTT	CASSLASGGPTDTQYF
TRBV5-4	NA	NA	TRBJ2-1	TGTGCCAGCAGCTTGCCAAACAACAGGTTGCGCGGCAATGAGCAGTTCTTC	CASSLPNNRLRGNEQFF
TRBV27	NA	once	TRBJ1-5	TGTGCCAGCAGTTTATTCGGTCAGCCCCAGCATTTT	CASSLFGQPQHF
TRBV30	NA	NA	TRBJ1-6	TGTGCCTGGAGTGTAAGCCGAGGTGATAATTCACCCCTCCACTTT	CAWSVSRGDNSPLHF
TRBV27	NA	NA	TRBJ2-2	TGTGCCAGCAGTTTATCCACAAAGACCGGGGAGCTGTTTTTT	CASSLSTKTGELFF
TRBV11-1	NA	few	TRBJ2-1	TGTGCCAGCAGCTTAGGGCGGCTAGTTTCCTACAATGAGCAGTTCTTC	CASSLGRLVSYNEQFF
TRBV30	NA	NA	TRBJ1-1	TGTGCCTTAACAGAGAACACTGAAGCTTTCTTT	CALTENTEAFF
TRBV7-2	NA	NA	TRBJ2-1	TGTGCCAGCAGCTTAGCGGCGACACGACCAGGCTACAATGAGCAGTTCTTC	CASSLAATRPGYNEQFF
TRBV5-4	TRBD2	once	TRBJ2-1	TGTGCCAGCAGCGGACTAGCGGGGGGGTCCTCCTACAATGAGCAGTTCTTC	CASSGLAGGSSYNEQFF
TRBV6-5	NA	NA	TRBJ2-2	TGTGCCAGCACGGTGAGGGCCCTTTGGACCGGGGAGCTGTTTTTT	CASTVRALWTGELFF
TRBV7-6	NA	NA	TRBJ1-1	TGTGCCAGCAGCTTAGCCCCTCGGGTGGCTGAAGCTTTCTTT	CASSLAPRVAEAFF
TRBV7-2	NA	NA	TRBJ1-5	TGTGCCAGCAGCGTAATCAACAGGGTTGGTCAGCCCCAGCATTTT	CASSVINRVGQPQHF
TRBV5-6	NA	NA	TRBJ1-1	TGTGCCAGCAGCTTGGTGGACAGCACCGTTGAAGCTTTCTTT	CASSLVDSTVEAFF
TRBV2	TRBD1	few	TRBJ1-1	TGTGCCAGCAGGCGGGCAGGGGGAACTGAAGCTTTCTTT	CASRRAGGTEAFF
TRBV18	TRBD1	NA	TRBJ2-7	TGTGCCAGCTCGCAGACAGGGGTCGAGCAGTACTTC	CASSQTGVEQYF
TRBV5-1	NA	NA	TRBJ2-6	TGCGCCAGCAGACCCTTACAGGACTCTGGGGCCAACGTCCTGACTTTC	CASRPLQDSGANVLTF
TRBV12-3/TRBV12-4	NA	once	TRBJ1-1	TGTGCCAGCGCTTGGACAAAGAACACTGAAGCTTTCTTT	CASAWTKNTEAFF
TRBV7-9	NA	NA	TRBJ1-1	TGTGCCAGCAGCTTAGAGACAGATAACACTGAAGCTTTCTTT	CASSLETDNTEAFF
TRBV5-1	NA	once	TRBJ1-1	TGCGCCAGCAGCCCGACAAGCACAGGGAGAGGTACTGAAGCTTTCTTT	CASSPTSTGRGTEAFF
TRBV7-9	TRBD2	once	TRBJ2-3	TGTGCCAGCAGCCCGGAACTAGCGGGGGGGGATACGCAGTATTTT	CASSPELAGGDTQYF
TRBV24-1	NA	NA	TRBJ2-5	TGTGCCACCAGTGACCCCTCGCGAGAGACCCAGTACTTC	CATSDPSRETQYF
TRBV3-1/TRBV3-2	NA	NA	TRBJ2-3	TGTGCCAGCAGCCGCGGACTTGTCGCGGATACGCAGTATTTT	CASSRGLVADTQYF
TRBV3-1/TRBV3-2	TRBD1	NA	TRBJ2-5	TGTGCCAGCAGCCCGGTCGGACAGGGAGTGGAGACCCAGTACTTC	CASSPVGQGVETQYF
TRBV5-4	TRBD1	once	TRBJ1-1	TGTGCCAGCAGCCCTGCGGGACTACAGGGGGCAGGGAACACTGAAGCTTTCTTT	CASSPAGLQGAGNTEAFF